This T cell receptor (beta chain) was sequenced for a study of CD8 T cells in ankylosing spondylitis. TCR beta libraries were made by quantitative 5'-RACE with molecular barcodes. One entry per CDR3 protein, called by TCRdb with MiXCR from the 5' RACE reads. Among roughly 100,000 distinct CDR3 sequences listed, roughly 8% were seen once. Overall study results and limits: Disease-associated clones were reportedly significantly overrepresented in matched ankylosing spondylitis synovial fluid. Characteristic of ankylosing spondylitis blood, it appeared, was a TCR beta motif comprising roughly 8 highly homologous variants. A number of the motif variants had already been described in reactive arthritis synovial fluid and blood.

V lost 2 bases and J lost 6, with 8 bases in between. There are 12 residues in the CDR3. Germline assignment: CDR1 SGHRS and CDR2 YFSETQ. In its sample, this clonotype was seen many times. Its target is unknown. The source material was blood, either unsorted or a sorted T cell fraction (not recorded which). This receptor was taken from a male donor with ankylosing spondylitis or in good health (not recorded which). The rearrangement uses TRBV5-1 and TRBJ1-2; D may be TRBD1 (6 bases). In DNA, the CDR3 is TGCGCCAGCAGCTTAAACAGGGATGGCTACACCTTC. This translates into CASSLNRDGYTF.